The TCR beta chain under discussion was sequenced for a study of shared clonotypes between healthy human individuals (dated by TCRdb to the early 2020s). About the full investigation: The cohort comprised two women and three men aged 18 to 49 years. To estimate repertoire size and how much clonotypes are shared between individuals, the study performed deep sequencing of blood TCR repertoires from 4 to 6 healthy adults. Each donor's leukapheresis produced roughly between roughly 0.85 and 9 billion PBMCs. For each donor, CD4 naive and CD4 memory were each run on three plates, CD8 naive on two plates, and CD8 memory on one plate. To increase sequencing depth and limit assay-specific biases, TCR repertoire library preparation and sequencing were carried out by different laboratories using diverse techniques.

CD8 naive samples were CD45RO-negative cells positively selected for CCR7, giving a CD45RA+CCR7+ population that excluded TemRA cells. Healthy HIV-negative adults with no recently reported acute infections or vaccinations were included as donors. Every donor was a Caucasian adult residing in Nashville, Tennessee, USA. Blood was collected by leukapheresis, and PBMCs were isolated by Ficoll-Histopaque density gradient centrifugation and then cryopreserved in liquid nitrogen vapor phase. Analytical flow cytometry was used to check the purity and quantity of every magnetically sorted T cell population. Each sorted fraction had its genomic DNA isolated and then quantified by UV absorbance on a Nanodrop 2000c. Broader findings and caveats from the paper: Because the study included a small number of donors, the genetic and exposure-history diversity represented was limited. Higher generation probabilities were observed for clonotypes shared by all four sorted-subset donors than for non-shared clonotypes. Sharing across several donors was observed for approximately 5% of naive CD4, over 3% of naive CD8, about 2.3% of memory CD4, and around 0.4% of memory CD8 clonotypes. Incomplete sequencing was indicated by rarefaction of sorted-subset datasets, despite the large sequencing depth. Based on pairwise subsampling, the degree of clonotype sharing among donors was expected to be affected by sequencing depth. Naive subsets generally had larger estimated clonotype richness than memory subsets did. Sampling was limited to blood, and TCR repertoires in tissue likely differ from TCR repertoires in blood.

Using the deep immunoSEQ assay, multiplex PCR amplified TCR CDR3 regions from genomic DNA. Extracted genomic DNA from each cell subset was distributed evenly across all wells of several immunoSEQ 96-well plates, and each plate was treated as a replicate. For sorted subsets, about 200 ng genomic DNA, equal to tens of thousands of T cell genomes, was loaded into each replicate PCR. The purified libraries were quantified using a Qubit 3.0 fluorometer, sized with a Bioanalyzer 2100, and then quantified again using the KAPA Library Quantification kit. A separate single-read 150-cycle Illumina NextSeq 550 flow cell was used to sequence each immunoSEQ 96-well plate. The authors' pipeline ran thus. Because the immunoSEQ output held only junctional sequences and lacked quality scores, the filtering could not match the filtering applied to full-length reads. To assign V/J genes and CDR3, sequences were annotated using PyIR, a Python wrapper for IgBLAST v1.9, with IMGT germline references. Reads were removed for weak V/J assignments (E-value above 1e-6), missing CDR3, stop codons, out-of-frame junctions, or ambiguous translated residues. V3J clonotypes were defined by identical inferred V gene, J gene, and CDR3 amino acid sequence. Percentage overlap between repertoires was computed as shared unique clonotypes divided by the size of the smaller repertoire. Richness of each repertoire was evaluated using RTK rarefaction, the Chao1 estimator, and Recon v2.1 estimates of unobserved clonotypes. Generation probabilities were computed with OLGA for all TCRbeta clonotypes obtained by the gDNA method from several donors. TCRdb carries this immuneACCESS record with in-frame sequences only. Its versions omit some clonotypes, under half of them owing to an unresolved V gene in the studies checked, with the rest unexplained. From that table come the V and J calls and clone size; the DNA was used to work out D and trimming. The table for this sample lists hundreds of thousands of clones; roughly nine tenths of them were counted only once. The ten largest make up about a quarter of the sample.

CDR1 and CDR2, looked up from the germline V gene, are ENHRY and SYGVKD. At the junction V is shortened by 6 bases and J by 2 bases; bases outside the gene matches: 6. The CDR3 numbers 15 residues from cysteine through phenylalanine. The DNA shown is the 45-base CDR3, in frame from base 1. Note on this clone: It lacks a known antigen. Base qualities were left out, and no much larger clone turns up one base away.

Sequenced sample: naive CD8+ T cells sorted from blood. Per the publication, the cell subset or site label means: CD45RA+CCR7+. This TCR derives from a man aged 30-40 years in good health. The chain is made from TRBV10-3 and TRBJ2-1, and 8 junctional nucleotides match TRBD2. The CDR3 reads CAIRLSGETYNEQFF. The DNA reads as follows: TGTGCCATCAGACTTAGCGGGGAGACCTACAATGAGCAGTTCTTC.